Sequencing of this T cell receptor (beta chain) was carried out in a study of T cell repertoires in cytomegalovirus infection. About the study: Peptides in the study included HLA-C-restricted and HLA-B-restricted CMV epitopes. Based on public TCR beta signatures, there were indications of CMV infection and of a matching HLA type.

The CDR3 loop spans 13 amino acids. Germline V gene sequence: CDR1 MNHNY, CDR2 SVGAGI (reference sequence). Trimming left V 3 bases short and J 1 base short, with 6 bases between. MiXCR, run by TCRdb on the reads, gives a single entry per CDR3 protein. The sample lists about 830,000 distinct CDR3 sequences, about 33% occurring once. The sample holds a few counts of this clonotype. Its target is not known. The sequence derives from a human donor in good health (CMV status not recorded). Some clones in this sample may be carry-over from other donors' samples. This chain links TRBV6-6 with TRBJ1-1; D remains unclear. The sample in question was cultured CD8+ T cells from PBMCs, obtained from culture after CMV antigen stimulation. CDR3 sequence: CASSYEANTEAFF. The CDR3 DNA follows: TGTGCCAGCAGTTATGAAGCGAACACTGAAGCTTTCTTT.